This T cell receptor (beta chain) was documented in a study of blood T cell repertoires in COVID-19 (TCRdb year 2020). The study in broad terms: Collaborator samples came from the United States, Italy and Spain and covered acute and convalescent phases of COVID-19. The material from the prospective study consisted of cDNA or gDNA derived from T cells, B-cell-depleted T cells, or PBMCs. The dataset comprised deeply sampled blood TCRbeta repertoires from subjects exposed to, actively infected with, or recovered from COVID-19. The repertoires were released in a freely available public database intended as a resource for research on the immune response to SARS-CoV-2. Samples came from the ongoing ImmuneRACE study (first 160 participants) plus 1,254 subjects from 6 global collaborators. Nearly every sample came with metadata listing a de-identified subject ID, COVID-19 status, age in years and sex. Where HLA class I and class II types were available, the types were taken from metadata supplied by the sample provider, not from assay-based typing. Study-level results and caveats: How much clinical and demographic metadata was included differed by source and by participant, and the metadata was provided uncurated.

About this clone: This receptor's antigen is unknown. Per-nucleotide qualities are absent, and no much larger clonotype sits a single base away.

V lost 4 bases and J lost 9 bases; the stretch between them is 19 bases long. The CDR3 starts with the cysteine, ends with the phenylalanine, and has 15 residues. Of all the DNA, just the CDR3 is kept, 45 bases in frame from base 1. CDR1 and CDR2 are drawn from the germline V gene: MRHNA, SNTAGT. The immunoSEQ Assay, a bias-controlled multiplex PCR, was used to amplify TCRbeta CDR3 regions from genomic DNA. The authors' pipeline ran thus. The number of nucleated cells in each sample was estimated from the amplification of reference gene primers within the assay. To quantify the absolute abundance of each unique TCRbeta CDR3 rearrangement, sequence reads were collapsed and filtered. For each sample, productive Simpson clonality was calculated as the square root of Simpson's diversity index across productive rearrangements. Held by TCRdb, this immuneACCESS table contains in-frame sequences only and omits some clones. Under half of the omission traces to an unresolved V gene where checked; the cause of the rest is unknown. That table furnishes V, J and clone size, whereas the DNA furnished D and trimming. The sample table holds 320,000 or so clones, of which approximately 81% were seen once. The top ten constitute under 2% of the sample.

Enrolling through a virtual design, the prospective study's participants ranged in age from roughly 18 to 89 years and lived across approximately 25 United States geographic areas. To assign participants to cohorts, the prospective study relied on clinical history that participants themselves reported in a screening survey and a study questionnaire. Exposed participants were defined as having been in contact with someone with a PCR-confirmed or clinician-diagnosed COVID-19 case within 2 weeks of study entry. Each participant in the prospective study had whole blood, serum and a nasopharyngeal or oropharyngeal swab collected by mobile phlebotomists. Prospective study participants could optionally give additional blood draws and questionnaires over an approximately two-month period. Blood samples from the prospective study were shipped frozen or at room temperature prior to DNA extraction.

Sequencing input: PBMCs or T cells enriched from blood (not recorded which). The chain joins TRBV6-4 to TRBJ2-1; the D segment could be TRBD2, given 5 matching bases. The clonotype comes from a woman aged 25-40 years who had been exposed to COVID-19. The DNA reads as follows: TGTGCCAGCAGTGCTGACCTGGCAGGACTCGGTGAGCAGTTCTTC. The resulting protein is CASSADLAGLGEQFF.